Reported below is one T cell receptor (beta chain). CDR1 DFQATT and CDR2 SNEGSKA come from the germline V gene (reference sequence). The V segment lost 0 bases and the J segment 0 bases; nucleotides outside the gene matches: 4. The CDR3 has 17 residues. The data were obtained in a study of CDR3 diversity in severe acne. TCRdb re-called the PCR reads through MiXCR, storing one row per CDR3 protein. The data hold fewer than 90,000 distinct CDR3 sequences, with approximately 51% observed a single time. The clonotype was recovered from a male donor in good health, without acne. The material sequenced was blood. This rearrangement joins TRBV20-1 to TRBJ2-1, with 11 bases that match TRBD2. The CDR3 protein is CSARDPSGGSSYNEQFF. The CDR3 bases are TGCAGTGCTAGAGATCCTAGCGGGGGGAGCTCCTACAATGAGCAGTTCTTC.